One and the same sample provided the 25 T cell receptor beta chains below, sequenced in a study of early T cells in non-severe SARS-CoV-2 infection. TCRdb re-called the 5' RACE reads with MiXCR, one entry per CDR3 protein. This sample has under 95,000 distinct CDR3 sequences; less than 15% occur once, and the top ten carry roughly 3.1%. Sequencing was done on a sample of whole blood. The receptors were gathered from an adult who was a healthcare worker with PCR-confirmed SARS-CoV-2 infection or an uninfected control (not recorded which).

The V call is TRBV2, the J call TRBJ2-1; possibly TRBD1 for D (5 bases). Germline CDR1 and CDR2: SNHLY and FYNNEI. The CDR3 runs 14 residues. V gave up 2 bases and J gave up 4 bases, with 9 bases separating them. The CDR3 DNA reads as TGTGCCAGCAGTGAACAGGGCCCGTACAATGAGCAGTTCTTC. Translating gives CASSEQGPYNEQFF.

This clonotype was seen at least ten times. The genes are TRBV28 and TRBJ2-7, with D perhaps TRBD1 or TRBD2 (6 bases each). V dropped 4 bases and J dropped 1 base, with 14 bases sitting between them. CDR1 and CDR2 from the germline V gene are MDHEN and SYDVKM. This CDR3 contains 15 residues. Here the CDR3 reads CASSSQGGGSYEQYF. For the CDR3, the DNA is TGTGCCAGCAGTTCCCAAGGAGGGGGTTCCTACGAGCAGTACTTC.

There are many counts of this clonotype. The chain couples TRBV12-3 or TRBV12-4 to TRBJ2-5, with a weak D call TRBD1 (6 bases). This CDR3 has 15 residues. V was trimmed by 6 bases and J by 5 bases, leaving 19 bases between them. The CDR3 region has the DNA TGTGCCAGCAGCTACTATCAGGGGATGGGGGAGACCCAGTACTTC. Residues: CASSYYQGMGETQYF.

This clonotype was counted ten times or more. The chain links TRBV7-9 to TRBJ2-3; 10 bases agree with TRBD2. From germline, CDR1 is SEHNR and CDR2 FQNEAQ (reference sequence). V was clipped by 5 bases and J by 1 base; unmatched bases: 6. This CDR3 has 16 amino acids. The CDR3 here is CASSGRLAGGTDTQYF. DNA for the CDR3: TGTGCCAGCAGCGGTAGACTAGCGGGCGGCACAGATACGCAGTATTTT.

This clonotype came up many times. The V gene is TRBV7-7, the J gene TRBJ2-1; 8 bases match TRBD2. Losses at the gene ends were 5 bases for V and 9 bases for J; bases not matched to a gene: 12. The germline CDR1 and CDR2 sequences are SSHAT and FNYEAQ (reference sequence). The CDR3 is 15 amino acids. The CDR3 spells CASSLQSGSVGEQFF. The CDR3 bases are TGTGCCAGCAGCCTCCAGAGCGGGAGTGTAGGTGAGCAGTTCTTC.

This clonotype was detected only a few times. The rearrangement uses TRBV29-1 and TRBJ1-2; D not resolved. V shed 7 bases and J shed 8 bases, with 5 bases lying between them. This CDR3 has 8 amino acids. The germline V gene has CDR1 SQVTM and CDR2 ANQGSEA. The CDR3 sequence: CSAHGYTF. The CDR3 region has the DNA TGCAGCGCCCACGGCTACACCTTC.

The chain has TRBV6-1 and TRBJ1-5; D gene ambiguous. CDR3 length equals 15 residues. Germline V CDR1 and CDR2: MNHNS, SASEGT. The V gene lost 2 bases and the J gene lost 3 bases, with 11 bases spanning the gap. The CDR3 nucleotides are TGTGCCAGCAGTGAATCGGGAAGGGCCAATCAGCCCCAGCATTTT. Amino acid sequence: CASSESGRANQPQHF.

This clonotype was recorded a few times. This rearrangement joins TRBV5-1 to TRBJ2-3; 7 nucleotides line up with TRBD2. V was pared by 6 bases and J by 2 bases, with 3 bases of the junction left unmatched. CDR3 size: 13 residues. Germline assignment: CDR1 SGHRS and CDR2 YFSETQ. The CDR3 is CASTAGDTDTQYF. In DNA, the CDR3 is TGCGCCAGCACCGCGGGGGACACAGATACGCAGTATTTT.

This clonotype was recorded at least ten times. The chain carries TRBV5-1 and TRBJ2-3; D gene unclear. The CDR3 consists of 15 residues. V shed 0 bases and J shed 2 bases, with 10 bases lying between them. The germline V gene has CDR1 SGHRS and CDR2 YFSETQ. CDR3 sequence (DNA): TGCGCCAGCAGCTTGGGCCCAGACATCACAGATACGCAGTATTTT. It is translated as CASSLGPDITDTQYF. Full variable domain (missing parts from reference TRBV5-1 and TRBJ2-3): KAGVTQTPRYLIKTRGQQVTLSCSPISGHRSVSWYQQTPGQGLQFLFEYFSETQRNKGNFPGRFSGRQFSNSRSEMNVSTLELGDSALYLCASSLGPDITDTQYFGPGTRLTVL.

A few counts support this clonotype. The chain joins TRBV20-1 to TRBJ2-1; TRBD2 matches at 14 bases. Germline V gene data show CDR1 as DFQATT and CDR2 as SNEGSKA (reference sequence). The CDR3 runs to 16 residues. The CDR3 sequence is CSGGTSGSGSYNEQFF. CDR3 nucleotides: TGCTCAGGCGGGACTAGCGGGAGTGGGTCCTACAATGAGCAGTTCTTC.

CDR3 protein: CASTSRSPLHF. The CDR3 region has the DNA TGTGCCAGCACCTCCAGATCACCCCTCCACTTT. V and J are TRBV28 and TRBJ1-6; no clear D. CDR1 and CDR2 from the germline V gene are MDHEN and SYDVKM. Trimming shortened V by 7 bases and J by 10 bases, and 8 bases separated the two germline ends. This CDR3 contains 11 residues. Combining the CDR3 with reference TRBV28 and TRBJ1-6 gives the whole variable domain DVKVTQSSRYLVKRTGEKVFLECVQDMDHENMFWYRQDPGLGLRLIYFSYDVKMKEKGDIPEGYSVSREKKERFSLILESASTNQTSMYLCASTSRSPLHFGNGTRLTVT.

V and J are TRBV23-1 and TRBJ2-1, with 10 bases fitting TRBD2. TRBV23-1 is an ORF; its function is uncertain. V lost 0 bases and J lost 6; bases outside the gene matches: 8. The CDR3 has 17 amino acids. The CDR3: CASSQSRTSGAFNEQFF. CDR3 bases: TGCGCCAGCAGTCAATCTAGGACTAGCGGAGCCTTCAATGAGCAGTTCTTC.

This clonotype was found many times. The J gene is TRBJ2-1, the V gene TRBV19; 10 bases are a match to TRBD2. Germline values: CDR1 LNHDA, CDR2 SQIVND (reference sequence). Trimming took 4 bases from V and 4 from J; bases not matched to a gene: 7. This CDR3 comprises 16 residues. This CDR3 reads CASSKDRTSGYNEQFF. DNA for the CDR3: TGTGCCAGTAGTAAAGATCGGACTAGCGGTTACAATGAGCAGTTCTTC.

This chain joins TRBV20-1 and TRBJ2-2, with TRBD2 identical over 12 bases. V was pared by 6 bases and J by 6 bases, with 8 bases of the junction left unmatched. The CDR3 has 15 amino acids. The germline CDR1 and CDR2 sequences are DFQATT and SNEGSKA (reference sequence). The CDR3 sequence: CSAPSTSGRPGELFF. For the CDR3, the DNA is TGCAGTGCCCCGAGCACTAGCGGGAGGCCCGGGGAGCTGTTTTTT.

This clonotype was counted a few times. J is TRBJ2-1 and V is TRBV11-3, with 7 bases lining up with TRBD1. Germline V CDR1 and CDR2: SGHNT, YENEEA. The CDR3 extends over 15 amino acids. Trimming cost V 4 bases and J 0 bases; bases outside gene matches: 3. The CDR3 DNA is TGTGCCAGCAGCTACAGGGGAAACTCCTACAATGAGCAGTTCTTC. Translating it yields CASSYRGNSYNEQFF.

The gene calls are TRBV20-1 and TRBJ2-3; D uncertain. Germline V gene lookup returns CDR1 DFQATT and CDR2 SNEGSKA (reference sequence). CDR3 length equals 13 residues. V lost 2 bases and J lost 2, with 8 bases in between. The CDR3 nucleotides read TGCAGTGCTAGAATGGGAATCACAGATACGCAGTATTTT. Amino acid sequence: CSARMGITDTQYF.

This clonotype has ten or more counts. V is TRBV5-1 and J is TRBJ2-2; TRBD2 aligns across 13 bases. V gave up 4 bases and J gave up 2 bases; unmatched junction bases: 5. Germline CDR1 SGHRS, CDR2 YFSETQ. This CDR3 is 17 amino acids long. The CDR3 DNA reads as TGCGCCAGCAGCCGACTAGCGGGAGGACTAAACACCGGGGAGCTGTTTTTT. The encoded protein is CASSRLAGGLNTGELFF.

There are a few counts of this clonotype. The chain joins TRBV29-1 to TRBJ1-1; 7 positions match TRBD1. J was trimmed by 2 bases and V by 3 bases; bases with no gene match: 6. CDR1 SQVTM and CDR2 ANQGSEA come from the germline V gene. The CDR3 runs to 14 residues. The CDR3 here is CSVESGGANTEAFF. DNA of the CDR3: TGCAGCGTTGAGTCAGGGGGGGCCAACACTGAAGCTTTCTTT.

The gene calls are TRBV11-2 and TRBJ2-4; the D gene is possibly TRBD2 (5 bases). This CDR3 is 13 amino acids long. Germline CDR1 SGHAT, CDR2 FQNNGV. Trimming cost V 4 bases and J 6 bases, with 10 bases left between them. The CDR3 nucleotides are TGTGCCAGCAGCTGGGGAGAGCTAAACATTCAGTACTTC. This translates into CASSWGELNIQYF.

This clonotype was recorded at least ten times. V and J are TRBV28 and TRBJ2-1, with TRBD2 as a possible D gene (5 bases). V was clipped by 6 bases and J by 10 bases, with 19 bases between them. Germline V gene data show CDR1 as MDHEN and CDR2 as SYDVKM. This CDR3 comprises 14 residues. CDR3 DNA sequence: TGTGCCAGCAGCCTCCTCCCCCCTCCGGGGGAGCAGTTCTTC. Translating gives CASSLLPPPGEQFF.

This clonotype occurred many times. V gene TRBV10-2 combines with J gene TRBJ1-1; the D gene is possibly TRBD1 (5 bases). Germline V gives CDR1 WSHSY, CDR2 SAAADI. The V end lost 7 bases, the J end lost 1 base, and 19 bases lay between the germline ends. This CDR3 is 16 amino acids long. The CDR3 DNA follows: TGCGCCAGCATTCCTGACTTGGACACATCGAACACTGAAGCTTTCTTT. This gives the protein CASIPDLDTSNTEAFF.

The table lists this clonotype with many counts. The DNA is omitted, as the CDR3 cannot be located on it reliably, and the CDR3 follows TCRdb's listing. This sequence joins TRBV20-1 and TRBJ2-1; TRBD2, the table's D call, was not compared with the DNA. The CDR3 adds up to 14 amino acids, both ends counted. Looked up from germline, CDR1 is DFQATT and CDR2 is SNEGSKA (reference sequence). The CDR3 loop reads CSATSAHFGNEQFF.

The V and J genes are TRBV18 and TRBJ2-5; tentatively, D is TRBD1 or TRBD2 (5 bases each). The V gene's germline CDR1 is KGHSH and CDR2 LQKENI. Trimming left V 5 bases short and J 1 base short, with 17 bases between. This CDR3 region has 16 residues. CDR3 loop: CASSSQGAWTQETQYF. CDR3 bases: TGTGCCAGCTCATCGCAGGGAGCTTGGACCCAAGAGACCCAGTACTTC.

This clonotype has just a few counts. The chain uses TRBV19 and TRBJ1-2, with 9 nucleotides matching TRBD1. J was trimmed by 4 bases and V by 4 bases; bases with no gene match: 13. The CDR3 length is 17 residues. Germline lookup yields CDR1 LNHDA and CDR2 SQIVND (reference sequence). The CDR3 nucleotides are TGTGCCAGTAGTAATGATGCCGGGACAGGGCTTTCCTATGGCTACACCTTC. Translating it yields CASSNDAGTGLSYGYTF.

The sample holds many counts of this clonotype. The germline gene is not matched at one end of the junction; a read error may be the cause. The J gene is TRBJ1-4, the V gene TRBV29-1; D uncertain. The CDR3 consists of 12 residues. Looked up from germline, CDR1 is SQVTM and CDR2 is ANQGSEA. The CDR3 spells CTVAGLNEKLFF. CDR3 nucleotides: TGCACCGTTGCGGGTCTCAATGAAAAACTGTTTTTT.